One sample yielded the 8 T cell receptor beta chains listed below, sequenced in a study of CD8+CD57+ T cells in acquired aplastic anemia. Previously, flow cytometry had revealed CD8+CD57+ cell expansion in the patients chosen for sequencing. Genomic DNA was employed as the template in profiling TCR beta VDJ and CDR3. TCRdb re-analysed the reads in MiXCR, keeping a single row per CDR3 protein. This table has about 160,000 distinct CDR3 sequences, roughly 48% appearing once. The sequenced sample consisted of sorted CD4+, CD8+, or CD8+CD57+ T cells (not recorded which) from PBMCs. The receptors here all came from a human donor with aplastic anemia.

The chain has TRBV12-3 or TRBV12-4 and TRBJ2-3; 7 positions match TRBD1. CDR3 length: 19 residues. Losses at the gene ends were 4 bases for V and 6 bases for J; bases not matched to a gene: 22. In DNA, the CDR3 is TGTGCCAGCAGTTCGGTTAACCCACAGGGGATGGTAGGCTCCGATACGCAGTATTTT. Translation gives CASSSVNPQGMVGSDTQYF.

The chain is built from TRBV7-6 and TRBJ2-7, with D perhaps TRBD1 (5 bases). V lost 5 bases, J lost 0 bases, and 17 bases lay in between. The CDR3 contains 16 residues. The germline V gene encodes CDR1 SGHVS and CDR2 FNYEAQ. The CDR3 spells CASSNVPGNPSYEQYF. DNA of the CDR3: TGTGCCAGCAGCAACGTCCCAGGGAATCCCTCCTACGAGCAGTACTTC.

This clonotype was counted many times. The V and J genes are TRBV6-1 and TRBJ2-3; possibly TRBD2 for D (6 bases). This CDR3 has 15 residues. CDR1 is MNHNS and CDR2 is SASEGT in the germline V gene. Trimming removed 10 bases from V and 0 bases from J, with 17 bases in between. The CDR3 DNA reads as TGTGCCACCAGAGGGTTTAGCGGAAGCACAGATACGCAGTATTTT. Translated, it gives CATRGFSGSTDTQYF.

This clonotype was picked up a small number of times. This chain uses TRBV29-1 with TRBJ2-1, with no clear D. Germline values: CDR1 SQVTM, CDR2 ANQGSEA. The CDR3 covers 13 residues. The germline V and J ends were trimmed by 2 bases and 4 bases, with 9 bases remaining between them. CDR3: CSVESTVYNEQFF. The CDR3 region has the DNA TGCAGCGTTGAAAGTACAGTTTACAATGAGCAGTTCTTC.

This clonotype came up many times. This chain uses TRBV11-2 with TRBJ2-7; 7 positions match TRBD2. Looked up from germline, CDR1 is SGHAT and CDR2 is FQNNGV. CDR3 length: 16 residues. V was clipped by 1 base and J by 7 bases; unmatched bases: 13. The CDR3: CASSLVGRAGAREQYF. CDR3 coding DNA: TGTGCCAGCAGCTTAGTCGGACGTGCGGGAGCAAGAGAGCAGTACTTC. The complete variable domain, with remaining parts taken from reference TRBV11-2 and TRBJ2-7, reads EAGVAQSPRYKIIEKRQSVAFWCNPISGHATLYWYQQILGQGPKLLIQFQNNGVVDDSQLPKDRFSAERLKGVDSTLKIQPAKLEDSAVYLCASSLVGRAGAREQYFGPGTRLTVT.

This clonotype was seen ten or more times. The chain combines TRBV5-1 with TRBJ2-7, with D uncertain. CDR3 length equals 15 residues. Germline CDR1 is SGHRS and CDR2 is YFSETQ. V lost 0 bases and J lost 3, with 13 bases in between. The CDR3 nucleotides are TGCGCCAGCAGCTTGGGTCTTGAGTCCCGCTACGAGCAGTACTTC. Translated, it gives CASSLGLESRYEQYF.

The CDR3 DNA reads TGTGCCACCAGCAGAGTAGAGGCAGATACGCAGTATTTT. It is translated as CATSRVEADTQYF. This rearrangement joins TRBV15 to TRBJ2-3; D not resolved. This CDR3 has 13 residues. V was pared by 1 base and J by 4 bases, with 6 bases between. Per the germline V gene, CDR1 is LNHNV and CDR2 is YYDKDF (reference sequence).

This clonotype was observed many times. The chain has TRBV12-3 or TRBV12-4 and TRBJ2-1; 7 bases are a match to TRBD1. CDR3 length: 17 amino acids. V gave up 6 bases and J gave up 3 bases; unmatched junction bases: 14. This chain's CDR3 is CASSEGQRTHNYNEQFF. CDR3 DNA: TGTGCCAGCAGCGAGGGACAGCGGACCCATAACTACAATGAGCAGTTCTTC.